These 27 T cell receptor beta chains were all obtained from the same sample, sequenced in a study of OX40 agonist ivuxolimab in advanced cancers. The table came from immunoSEQ multiplex PCR; TCRdb's copy has only in-frame clones and leaves some out. The sample carries about 73,000 clones, about nine tenths recorded once. The sequencing used CD4+ or CD8+ T cells sorted from blood, collected in a trial of the OX40 agonist ivuxolimab. Receptors were obtained from an adult with an advanced solid tumor such as melanoma, head and neck, liver or kidney cancer.

This sequence joins TRBV19 and TRBJ2-2; D unclear. Germline V gene sequence: CDR1 LNHDA, CDR2 SQIVND (reference sequence). V lost 5 bases to trimming and J lost 0 bases, with 7 bases between them. This CDR3 is built from 14 residues. The CDR3 nucleotides are TGTGCCAGTAGTGCAAATCCGAACACCGGGGAGCTGTTTTTT. It translates to CASSANPNTGELFF.

The rearrangement links TRBV19 to TRBJ2-7; no reliable D call. Deletions cut 3 bases from V and 0 bases from J, with 12 bases between. The CDR3 extends over 15 amino acids. Germline V gene sequence: CDR1 LNHDA, CDR2 SQIVND (reference sequence). The CDR3 spells CASSIVVSSSYEQYF. The DNA for the CDR3 is TGTGCCAGTAGTATCGTAGTCAGCAGCTCCTACGAGCAGTACTTC.

The chain employs TRBV9 and TRBJ2-3; D tentatively fits TRBD1 or TRBD2 (6 bases each). This CDR3 is 15 amino acids long. V lost 0 bases and J lost 5, with 13 bases in between. Germline assignment: CDR1 SGDLS and CDR2 YYNGEE. The CDR3 loop reads CASSVVPGAGDTQYF. CDR3 bases: TGTGCCAGCAGCGTAGTCCCGGGGGCGGGAGATACGCAGTATTTT.

Only one count was recorded for this clone. The CDR3 DNA follows: TGTGCCAGCAGCTCCGCCCTGGGGGGTCCAGTCCCTCGGGAGACCCAGTACTTC. Translation gives CASSSALGGPVPRETQYF. The rearrangement links TRBV7-6 to TRBJ2-5, with TRBD2 as a possible D gene (6 bases). The V gene lost 4 bases and the J gene lost 5 bases, with 26 bases spanning the gap. Germline CDR1 reads SGHVS; CDR2 reads FNYEAQ. The CDR3 has 18 residues. The variable domain in full, with the rest retrieved from reference TRBV7-6 and TRBJ2-5, is GAGVSQSPRYKVTKRGQDVALRCDPISGHVSLYWYRQALGQGPEFLTYFNYEAQQDKSGLPNDRFSAERPEGSISTLTIQRTEQRDSAMYRCASSSALGGPVPRETQYFGPGTRLLVL.

Notes on this clone: The junction departs from germline at one end; a sequencing error may be responsible. The rearrangement joins TRBV7-7 to TRBJ2-1; 7 bases fit TRBD2. The CDR3 covers 17 residues. Germline V gene data show CDR1 as SSHAT and CDR2 as FNYEAQ (reference sequence). The CDR3 here is CASSLALRREWRNEQFF. CDR3 DNA: TGTGCTAGCAGCTTAGCGCTACGGCGGGAGTGGCGCAATGAGCAGTTCTTC.

The chain is built from TRBV28 and TRBJ1-2; the D is unclear. V lost 10 bases, J lost 8 bases, and 23 bases lay in between. Per germline, CDR1 MDHEN and CDR2 SYDVKM. The CDR3 runs 14 residues. The chain's CDR3 is CAIGGPPGGEGYTF. As DNA, the CDR3 is TGTGCCATCGGTGGACCACCGGGCGGAGAAGGCTACACCTTC.

The rearrangement uses TRBV18 and TRBJ1-1; D is uncertain. Trimming left V 6 bases short and J 6 bases short, with 14 bases between. The CDR3 covers 13 residues. Germline V lookup: CDR1 KGHSH, CDR2 LQKENI. CDR3 residues: CASSLQHGAEAFF. CDR3 nucleotide sequence: TGTGCCAGCTCCCTTCAACACGGGGCTGAAGCTTTCTTT.

The chain is built from TRBV27 and TRBJ1-1; D not resolved. The germline V gene has CDR1 MNHEY and CDR2 SMNVEV (reference sequence). V was trimmed by 3 bases and J by 1 base, leaving 6 bases between them. This CDR3 has 13 residues. CDR3 residues: CASSFRGNTEAFF. In DNA form, the CDR3 reads TGTGCCAGCAGTTTCAGAGGGAACACTGAAGCTTTCTTT.

The chain links TRBV9 to TRBJ1-1; no reliable D call. Germline V lookup: CDR1 SGDLS, CDR2 YYNGEE. The CDR3 contains 15 residues. The germline V and J ends were trimmed by 4 bases and 0 bases, with 13 bases remaining between them. CDR3 in amino acids: CASSPNSKMNTEAFF. CDR3 DNA sequence: TGTGCCAGCAGCCCCAACAGCAAGATGAACACTGAAGCTTTCTTT.

The chain is built from TRBV5-1 and TRBJ2-1; the match to TRBD2 covers 8 bases. Germline V gene data show CDR1 as SGHRS and CDR2 as YFSETQ. The V gene end was trimmed by 3 bases and the J gene end by 5 bases; junction bases not matched to a gene: 1. The CDR3 loop spans 13 amino acids. DNA for the CDR3: TGCGCCAGCAGCTCACTAGCGGACAATGAGCAGTTCTTC. This translates into CASSSLADNEQFF.

The J gene is TRBJ2-5, the V gene TRBV28; 9 bases align to TRBD1. From germline, CDR1 is MDHEN and CDR2 SYDVKM. J was trimmed by 7 bases and V by 5 bases; bases with no gene match: 11. This CDR3 is 15 amino acids long. CDR3 sequence reads: CASSGGDRDLGTQYF. CDR3 sequence (DNA): TGTGCCAGCAGTGGGGGGGACAGGGATTTGGGGACCCAGTACTTC.

V is TRBV7-6 and J is TRBJ2-6, with 8 nucleotides matching TRBD1. After removal of 5 bases from V and 0 bases from J, the junction contained 12 bases not matched to a gene. The length of the CDR3 is 19 residues. Germline V CDR1 and CDR2: SGHVS, FNYEAQ. As DNA, the CDR3 is TGTGCCAGCAGCCCCTCCCCCCAGGGGGCGGTCTCTGGGGCCAACGTCCTGACTTTC. Its translation is CASSPSPQGAVSGANVLTF.

CDR3 in amino acids: CASSLGHRSGANVLTF. The CDR3 bases are TGCGCCAGCAGCTTGGGCCACCGCTCTGGGGCCAACGTCCTGACTTTC. V gene TRBV5-1 combines with J gene TRBJ2-6, with D unresolved. Germline V gene lookup returns CDR1 SGHRS and CDR2 YFSETQ. CDR3 length: 16 residues. The V end lost 0 bases, the J end lost 0 bases, and 7 bases lay between the germline ends.

The chain joins TRBV18 to TRBJ2-7, with TRBD1 matching over 7 bases. Unmatched junction bases numbered 10, after V lost 6 bases and J lost 2 bases. This CDR3 has 15 amino acids. Germline CDR1 KGHSH, CDR2 LQKENI. CDR3 in DNA: TGTGCCAGCTCTCGTTGGACAGGTGGAACCTACGAGCAGTACTTC. Its translation is CASSRWTGGTYEQYF.

The chain uses TRBV5-1 and TRBJ1-4; TRBD1 is a possible D gene (6 bases). This CDR3 comprises 15 residues. Germline values: CDR1 SGHRS, CDR2 YFSETQ. The V end lost 4 bases, the J end lost 5 bases, and 15 bases lay between the germline ends. The CDR3 here is CASSLEGQGNEKLFF. For the CDR3, the DNA is TGCGCCAGCAGCCTGGAGGGTCAGGGGAATGAAAAACTGTTTTTT.

The chain employs TRBV11-2 and TRBJ1-2; the D gene is possibly TRBD1 (5 bases). The CDR3 runs to 13 residues. V was cut by 5 bases and J by 4 bases, with 11 bases left in between. In germline, CDR1 is SGHAT, CDR2 FQNNGV. CDR3 in amino acids: CASSPGSVYGYTF. CDR3 bases: TGTGCCAGCAGCCCAGGGTCAGTCTATGGCTACACCTTC.

The chain uses TRBV7-2 and TRBJ2-7, with D unclear. The CDR3 has 13 residues. With 5 bases removed from V and 6 bases from J, the gap between germline ends came to 14 bases. Per the germline V gene, CDR1 is SGHTA and CDR2 is FQGNSA. The CDR3 region is CASSPLRLGEQYF. CDR3 sequence (DNA): TGTGCCAGCAGCCCCCTCCGCTTAGGCGAGCAGTACTTC.

The chain couples TRBV28 to TRBJ2-7; D is perhaps TRBD1 or TRBD2 (5 bases each). The CDR3 totals 16 residues. Germline V gene data show CDR1 as MDHEN and CDR2 as SYDVKM. V shed 5 bases and J shed 3 bases, with 20 bases lying between them. DNA for the CDR3: TGTGCCAGCAGTCCACACCCATGGGGGAATCACTACGAGCAGTACTTC. Its protein product is CASSPHPWGNHYEQYF. Supplemented by reference TRBV28 and TRBJ2-7, the full variable domain reads DVKVTQSSRYLVKRTGEKVFLECVQDMDHENMFWYRQDPGLGLRLIYFSYDVKMKEKGDIPEGYSVSREKKERFSLILESASTNQTSMYLCASSPHPWGNHYEQYFGPGTRLTVT.

This chain connects TRBV28 to TRBJ2-1; D is ambiguous. The V end lost 7 bases, the J end lost 6 bases, and 10 bases lay between the germline ends. Germline V gives CDR1 MDHEN, CDR2 SYDVKM. This CDR3 comprises 12 residues. DNA of the CDR3: TGTGCCAGCACCCTTCCCCCCAATGAGCAGTTCTTC. It specifies CASTLPPNEQFF.

This sequence joins TRBV5-1 and TRBJ1-4, with a tentative D call TRBD1 (6 bases). This CDR3 is built from 14 residues. Germline-derived CDR1 and CDR2 are SGHRS and YFSETQ. V was pared by 0 bases and J by 12 bases, with 15 bases between. As DNA, the CDR3 is TGCGCCAGCAGCTTGGGACAGGCGGCCCGGGAACTGTTTTTT. It yields the protein CASSLGQAARELFF.

The rearrangement joins TRBV7-8 to TRBJ1-1; D possibly corresponds to TRBD1 (6 bases). The CDR3 consists of 14 residues. V dropped 5 bases and J dropped 1 base, with 11 bases sitting between them. Looked up from germline, CDR1 is SGHVS and CDR2 is FQNEAQ. Here the CDR3 reads CASSLQQGNTEAFF. CDR3 bases: TGTGCCAGCAGCCTCCAACAGGGGAACACTGAAGCTTTCTTT.

This clone was recorded once. The chain is built from TRBV6-1 and TRBJ2-1, with 7 bases fitting TRBD2. V lost 2 bases and J lost 2; bases outside the gene matches: 12. Germline V gives CDR1 MNHNS, CDR2 SASEGT. The CDR3 has 18 residues. CDR3 nucleotide sequence: TGTGCCAGCAGTGAAAAATTATCCACTAGCGATCCCTACAATGAGCAGTTCTTC. This gives the protein CASSEKLSTSDPYNEQFF.

This clone was counted only a few times. The chain employs TRBV28 and TRBJ2-3; 8 bases fit TRBD1. The CDR3 length is 14 residues. The germline CDR1 and CDR2 sequences are MDHEN and SYDVKM. The V gene end was trimmed by 6 bases and the J gene end by 7 bases; junction bases not matched to a gene: 9. CDR3: CASSLAQGANTQYF. The CDR3 region has the DNA TGTGCCAGCAGCTTAGCCCAGGGGGCAAATACGCAGTATTTT.

This rearrangement joins TRBV7-2 to TRBJ1-2; no firm D call. The germline CDR1 and CDR2 sequences are SGHTA and FQGNSA. The length of the CDR3 is 13 residues. V lost 1 base to trimming and J lost 6 bases, with 9 bases between them. The CDR3 sequence: CASSLVWVDGYTF. CDR3 nucleotides: TGTGCCAGCAGCTTAGTTTGGGTGGATGGCTACACCTTC.

The V gene is TRBV18, the J gene TRBJ1-1; D is unresolved. V was pared by 4 bases and J by 4 bases, with 10 bases between. Looked up from germline, CDR1 is KGHSH and CDR2 is LQKENI. The CDR3 sequence is 13 residues long. CDR3 residues: CASSLSGVTEAFF. DNA for the CDR3: TGTGCCAGCTCACTTTCCGGGGTCACTGAAGCTTTCTTT.

Written as DNA, the CDR3 is TGTGCCTGGGCGCCGGGCTATGGCTACACCTTC. It codes for CAWAPGYGYTF. V gene TRBV30 combines with J gene TRBJ1-2; no firm D call. Trimming stripped 5 bases from V and 4 bases from J, with 8 bases between. The length of the CDR3 is 11 residues. The germline V gene has CDR1 GTSNPN and CDR2 SVGIG (reference sequence). The whole variable domain, filled in from reference TRBV30 and TRBJ1-2, reads SQTIHQWPATLVQPVGSPLSLECTVEGTSNPNLYWYRQAAGRGLQLLFYSVGIGQISSEVPQNLSASRPQDRQFILSSKKLLLSDSGFYLCAWAPGYGYTFGSGTRLTVV.

The V gene is TRBV5-1, the J gene TRBJ1-2; 9 positions agree with TRBD1. The CDR3 has 14 amino acids. Trimming took 2 bases from V and 5 from J; bases not matched to a gene: 4. Germline V gene lookup returns CDR1 SGHRS and CDR2 YFSETQ. The CDR3 here is CASSLLTGGYGYTF. CDR3 bases: TGCGCCAGCAGCTTACTGACAGGGGGATATGGCTACACCTTC.